Listed here are 9 T cell receptor beta chains from one sample, sequenced in a study of blood T cell repertoires in COVID-19 (dated by TCRdb to 2018 to 2021). Receptor libraries were prepared by the immunoSEQ multiplex PCR assay. TCRdb carries this immuneACCESS record with in-frame sequences only. Its versions omit some clonotypes, under half of them owing to an unresolved V gene in the studies checked, with the rest unexplained. The sample data list 250,000 to 400,000 clones, and about nine tenths of these were observed just once. The top ten clonotypes cover less than 3% of the sample. Source material: peripheral blood. Receptors were obtained from a woman between 25 and 40 years old with COVID-19, enrolled during active disease.

The rearrangement joins TRBV30 to TRBJ1-2, with D uncertain. CDR1 is GTSNPN and CDR2 is SVGIG in the germline V gene (reference sequence). Trimming removed 0 bases from V and 7 bases from J, with 9 bases in between. The CDR3 is made up of 12 amino acids. CDR3 nucleotides: TGTGCCTGGAGTGTAGGAGTCGTTGGCTACACCTTC. This encodes CAWSVGVVGYTF. Variable domain in full (rest from reference TRBV30 and TRBJ1-2): SQTIHQWPATLVQPVGSPLSLECTVEGTSNPNLYWYRQAAGRGLQLLFYSVGIGQISSEVPQNLSASRPQDRQFILSSKKLLLSDSGFYLCAWSVGVVGYTFGSGTRLTVV.

The chain is built from TRBV18 and TRBJ1-2; 10 bases are shared with TRBD1. In germline, CDR1 is KGHSH, CDR2 LQKENI. Trimming at V came to 5 bases and at J to 7 bases, leaving 7 bases not matched to a gene. CDR3 length equals 14 residues. The CDR3: CASSVGTGESGYTF. As DNA, the CDR3 is TGTGCCAGCTCAGTAGGGACAGGGGAATCTGGCTACACCTTC. Full variable domain (remainder filled in from reference TRBV18 and TRBJ1-2): NAGVMQNPRHLVRRRGQEARLRCSPMKGHSHVYWYRQLPEEGLKFMVYLQKENIIDESGMPKERFSAEFPKEGPSILRIQQVVRGDSAAYFCASSVGTGESGYTFGSGTRLTVV.

The chain carries TRBV10-2 and TRBJ1-4; perhaps TRBD1 as D (5 bases). The ends were cut back, 3 bases at V and 3 bases at J, with 14 bases in the middle. Germline lookup yields CDR1 WSHSY and CDR2 SAAADI. CDR3 size: 16 residues. CDR3 amino acids: CASSDLRAPPNEKLFF. CDR3 sequence (DNA): TGCGCCAGCAGTGATCTCAGGGCCCCACCTAATGAAAAACTGTTTTTT.

The V call is TRBV28, the J call TRBJ1-2; TRBD1 agrees at 7 bases. V shed 4 bases and J 1 base; nucleotides not matched to a gene: 0. This CDR3 region has 13 residues. Germline CDR1 reads MDHEN; CDR2 reads SYDVKM. This CDR3 is CASSWDSNYGYTF. The CDR3 DNA is TGTGCCAGCAGTTGGGACAGTAACTATGGCTACACCTTC.

The chain couples TRBV5-1 to TRBJ2-3; TRBD1 agrees at 8 bases. The germline gives CDR1 SGHRS, CDR2 YFSETQ. V lost 1 base and J lost 8; bases outside the gene matches: 6. This CDR3 spans 14 amino acids. CDR3 nucleotides: TGCGCCAGCAGCTTGATTGCGACAGGGGCTACGCAGTATTTT. This gives the protein CASSLIATGATQYF. Full variable domain (rest looked up from reference TRBV5-1 and TRBJ2-3): KAGVTQTPRYLIKTRGQQVTLSCSPISGHRSVSWYQQTPGQGLQFLFEYFSETQRNKGNFPGRFSGRQFSNSRSEMNVSTLELGDSALYLCASSLIATGATQYFGPGTRLTVL.

The chain links TRBV5-1 to TRBJ2-1; D gene uncertain. The ends were cut back, 4 bases at V and 1 base at J, with 12 bases in the middle. Germline V lookup: CDR1 SGHRS, CDR2 YFSETQ. This CDR3 has 15 amino acids. CDR3 coding DNA: TGCGCCAGCAGCATTGCTGGAGAATCCTACAATGAGCAGTTCTTC. As protein: CASSIAGESYNEQFF.

The CDR3 nucleotides are TGTGCCAGCAGTTCCGGACTAGCGGGGCCGGGCGAGCAGTACTTC. Amino acid sequence: CASSSGLAGPGEQYF. The gene calls are TRBV27 and TRBJ2-7; 12 bases agree with TRBD2. The V gene's germline CDR1 is MNHEY and CDR2 SMNVEV (reference sequence). Losses at the gene ends were 4 bases for V and 6 bases for J; bases not matched to a gene: 7. The CDR3 runs 15 residues.

This chain connects TRBV19 to TRBJ2-5; D may be TRBD2 (5 bases). The germline CDR1 and CDR2 sequences are LNHDA and SQIVND (reference sequence). Trimming stripped 7 bases from V and 4 bases from J, with 19 bases between. The CDR3 runs to 15 residues. The CDR3 DNA reads as TGTGCCAGTACCCTATATTTCCTAGCTGGAGAGACCCAGTACTTC. Its protein product is CASTLYFLAGETQYF.

This chain uses TRBV27 with TRBJ2-2, with 14 bases that match TRBD2. The CDR3 runs 18 residues. CDR1 and CDR2 (germline): MNHEY, SMNVEV (reference sequence). V shed 6 bases and J 4 bases; nucleotides not matched to a gene: 10. The CDR3 DNA reads as TGTGCCAGCAGCCCCGGGACTAGCGGGAGTGGGGGCACCGGGGAGCTGTTTTTT. It translates to CASSPGTSGSGGTGELFF.